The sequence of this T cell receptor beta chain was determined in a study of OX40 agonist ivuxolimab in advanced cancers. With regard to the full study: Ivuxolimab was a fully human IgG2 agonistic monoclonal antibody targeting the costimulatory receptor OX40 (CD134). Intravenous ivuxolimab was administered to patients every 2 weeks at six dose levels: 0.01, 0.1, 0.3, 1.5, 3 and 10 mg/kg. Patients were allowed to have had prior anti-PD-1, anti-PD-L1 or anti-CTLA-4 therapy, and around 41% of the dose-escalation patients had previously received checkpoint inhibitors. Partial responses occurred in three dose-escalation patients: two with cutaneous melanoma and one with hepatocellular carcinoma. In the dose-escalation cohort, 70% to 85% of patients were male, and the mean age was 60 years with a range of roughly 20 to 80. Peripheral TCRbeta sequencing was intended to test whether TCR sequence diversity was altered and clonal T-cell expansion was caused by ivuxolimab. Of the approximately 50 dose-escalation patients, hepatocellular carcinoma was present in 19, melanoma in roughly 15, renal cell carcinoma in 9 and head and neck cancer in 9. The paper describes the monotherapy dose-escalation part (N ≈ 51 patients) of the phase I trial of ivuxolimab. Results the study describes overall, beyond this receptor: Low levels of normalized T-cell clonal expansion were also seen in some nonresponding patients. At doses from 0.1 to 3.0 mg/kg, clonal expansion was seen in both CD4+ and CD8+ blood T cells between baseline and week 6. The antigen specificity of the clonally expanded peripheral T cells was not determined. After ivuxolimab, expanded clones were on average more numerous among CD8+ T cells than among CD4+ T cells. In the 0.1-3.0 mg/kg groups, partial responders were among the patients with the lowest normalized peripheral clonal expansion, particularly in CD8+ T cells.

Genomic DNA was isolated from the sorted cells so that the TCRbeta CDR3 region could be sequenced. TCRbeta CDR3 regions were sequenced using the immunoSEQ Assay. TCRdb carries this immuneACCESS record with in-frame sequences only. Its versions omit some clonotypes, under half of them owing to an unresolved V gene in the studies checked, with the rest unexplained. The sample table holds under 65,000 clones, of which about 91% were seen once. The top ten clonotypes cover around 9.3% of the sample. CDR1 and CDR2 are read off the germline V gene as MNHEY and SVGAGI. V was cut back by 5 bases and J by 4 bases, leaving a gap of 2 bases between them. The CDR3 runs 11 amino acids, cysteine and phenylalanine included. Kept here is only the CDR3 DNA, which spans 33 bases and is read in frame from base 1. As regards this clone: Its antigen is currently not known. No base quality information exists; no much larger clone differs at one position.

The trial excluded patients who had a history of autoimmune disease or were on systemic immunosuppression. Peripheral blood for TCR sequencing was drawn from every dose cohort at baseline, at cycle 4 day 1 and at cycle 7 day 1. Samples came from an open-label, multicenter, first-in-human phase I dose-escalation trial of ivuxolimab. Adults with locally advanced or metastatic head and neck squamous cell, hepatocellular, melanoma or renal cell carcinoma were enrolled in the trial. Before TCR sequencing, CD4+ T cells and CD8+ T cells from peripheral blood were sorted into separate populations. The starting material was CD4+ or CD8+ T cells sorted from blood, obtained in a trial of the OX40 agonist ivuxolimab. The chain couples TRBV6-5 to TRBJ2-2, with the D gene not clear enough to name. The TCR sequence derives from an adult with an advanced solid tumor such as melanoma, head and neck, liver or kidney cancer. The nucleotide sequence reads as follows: TGTGCCAGCAGTCTCACCGGGGAGCTGTTTTTT. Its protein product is CASSLTGELFF.